Given below is one T cell receptor (beta chain) in context. The record originates from a study of T cells of healthy individuals. TCRdb analysed the 5' RACE reads with MiXCR anew, one entry per CDR3 protein. The repertoire holds 60,000 to 80,000 distinct CDR3 sequences, around 15% seen once, with approximately 4.8% in the top ten. The CDR3 contains 17 residues. CDR1 and CDR2 from the germline V gene are LGHDT and YNNKEL (reference sequence). V gave up 0 bases and J gave up 1 base; unmatched junction bases: 6. The TCR comes from a human donor in good health. The V call is TRBV3-1, the J call TRBJ2-5; 9 positions agree with TRBD2. The CDR3 sequence is CASSQEGVAGVQETQYF. CDR3 DNA: TGTGCCAGCAGCCAAGAGGGAGTAGCGGGGGTCCAAGAGACCCAGTACTTC.